This is a list of T cell receptor beta chains from one sample in a study of blood T cell repertoires in COVID-19. The protocol was immunoSEQ multiplex PCR, while the TCRdb copy is restricted to in-frame clones and leaves out a portion. Of some 190,000 clones listed, approximately 80% were seen once; the top ten hold roughly 8.7%. Sequencing input: peripheral blood. The receptors were gathered from a woman between 45 and 65 years old with active or convalescent COVID-19. Each CDR3 is given with its conserved first and last residue. The D gene is left open where the match is weak.

V	D	CDR3
TRBV7-8	TRBD1	CASSDQGQGNYGYTF
TRBV30	-	CAWSVYGVRGNQPQHF
TRBV7-2	TRBD1	CASSRDSRTEAFF
TRBV10-2	-	CASSITWWVAAEQFF
TRBV27	-	CASRGVDYGYTF
TRBV28	TRBD1	CASRPPGTGFDGYTF
TRBV21-1	-	CASSCTQGETEAFF
TRBV6-2/TRBV6-3	TRBD2	CASSYPSGGVYTQYF
TRBV5-4	-	CASSLGSDTYEQYF
TRBV29-1	TRBD1	CSAKTGGDTEAFF
TRBV27	TRBD2	CASTPLASGSNEQYF
TRBV19	TRBD2	CASSPGLAGRSSYNEQFF
TRBV19	-	CASSYPGAKEYGYTF
TRBV9	TRBD2	CASSVDLAGGRYNEQFF
TRBV6-1	-	CASSEGGIHQPQHF
TRBV28	-	CASSPLDSYNEQFF
TRBV4-2	-	CASSQDLVSSGANVLTF
TRBV11-2	TRBD2	CASSWERGDYNEQFF
TRBV27	-	CASSLSRTPHDTQYF
TRBV9	TRBD2	CASRKGSGSGRTGELFF
TRBV30	TRBD1	CAWSPARTGGVGEQYF
TRBV4-3	-	CASSQEKRSDNEQFF
TRBV6-6	TRBD1	CASRRSWDRTQETQYF
TRBV5-3	-	CARSLGTPTPNYGYTF
TRBV7-2	-	CASSSPGDPTNEKLFF
TRBV10-3	-	CAISESEAGGNEQFF
TRBV28	-	CATISRGPRNNYGYTF
TRBV30	-	CAWSVGRANEQFF
TRBV7-2	-	CASSLFRDTYGYTF
TRBV19	TRBD1	CASSYTGGQTYEQYF
TRBV18	TRBD2	CASSLTTGTSGMGETQYF
TRBV29-1	-	CSVYNRDPHTGELFF
TRBV11-2	TRBD2	CASSLVRGGTDTQYF
TRBV15	TRBD1	CATSRAGTGNQPQHF
TRBV9	-	CASRSLGRETEAFF
TRBV2	-	CASSEGANNNSPLHF
TRBV19	-	CASSSTELGTDTQYF
TRBV19	-	CASRSEFGYTF
TRBV5-6	TRBD1	CASSSGQGGLASPLHF
TRBV5-4	TRBD2	CASSYGTSGSPILNEQFF
TRBV7-3	TRBD1	CASSSDRGNTIYF
TRBV7-9	-	CASSPLGLRANYGYTF
TRBV9	-	CASSGQLSNQPQHF
TRBV6-2/TRBV6-3	-	CASSGSRGWKNTEAFF
TRBV7-8	-	CASSFRGNTEAFF
TRBV2	-	CASGRGARGTEAFF
TRBV7-8	-	CASSLRGRANNEQFF
TRBV7-8	-	CASSLRVLNSPLHF
TRBV6-7	TRBD2	CASTQATSLDEQFF
TRBV7-8	-	CASSLGTANQPQHF
TRBV21-1	-	CASTSGRNQPQHF
TRBV7-2	-	CASSLKPPGSRDGQETQYF
TRBV19	TRBD1	CASSTLGDRNQPQHF